This TCR beta chain was retrieved from a study of T cell repertoires in cytomegalovirus infection. Background on the study: Evidence of both CMV infection and a matching HLA type came from public TCR beta signatures.

TCRdb processed the reads anew with MiXCR; each CDR3 protein has one entry. The repertoire has approximately 500,000 distinct CDR3 sequences, approximately 11% of them found once; the top ten carry roughly 10%. V was cut by 5 bases and J by 2 bases, with 15 bases left in between. The CDR3 is 14 amino acids. CDR1 and CDR2 (germline): DFQATT, SNEGSKA (reference sequence). The chain combines TRBV20-1 with TRBJ1-2, with D perhaps TRBD1 (6 bases). Sample: PBMCs. The TCR comes from a human donor in good health (CMV status not recorded). Some clones in this sample may be carry-over from other donors' samples. In nucleotides, the CDR3 is TGCAGTGCTCAGCGGGGCAGGGGAAACTATGGCTACACCTTC. It specifies CSAQRGRGNYGYTF.